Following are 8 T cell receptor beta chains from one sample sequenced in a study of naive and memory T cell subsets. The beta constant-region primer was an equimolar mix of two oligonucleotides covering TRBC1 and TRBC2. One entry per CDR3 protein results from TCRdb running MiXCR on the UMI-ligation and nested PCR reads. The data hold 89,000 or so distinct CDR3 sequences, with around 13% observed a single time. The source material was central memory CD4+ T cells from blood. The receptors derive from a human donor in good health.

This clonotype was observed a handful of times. The CDR3 spells CASSLEREGTDTQYF. The CDR3 coding sequence is TGCGCCAGCAGTTTAGAGCGGGAGGGCACAGATACGCAGTATTTT. V and J are TRBV5-1 and TRBJ2-3; TRBD2 matches at 9 bases. V lost 5 bases to trimming and J lost 1 base; unmatched junction nucleotides: 5. Germline V gives CDR1 SGHRS, CDR2 YFSETQ. The CDR3 contains 15 residues.

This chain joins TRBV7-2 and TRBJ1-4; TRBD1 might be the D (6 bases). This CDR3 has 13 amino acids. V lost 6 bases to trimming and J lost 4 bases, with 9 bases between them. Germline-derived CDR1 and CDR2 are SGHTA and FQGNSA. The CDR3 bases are TGTGCCAGCAGGGTACAGGGTAATGAAAAACTGTTTTTT. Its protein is CASRVQGNEKLFF.

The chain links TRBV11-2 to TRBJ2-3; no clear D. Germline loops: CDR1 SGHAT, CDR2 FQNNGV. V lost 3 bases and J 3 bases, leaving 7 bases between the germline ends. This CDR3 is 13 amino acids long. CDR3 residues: CASSFQETDTQYF. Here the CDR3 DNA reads TGTGCCAGCAGCTTCCAAGAGACAGATACGCAGTATTTT.

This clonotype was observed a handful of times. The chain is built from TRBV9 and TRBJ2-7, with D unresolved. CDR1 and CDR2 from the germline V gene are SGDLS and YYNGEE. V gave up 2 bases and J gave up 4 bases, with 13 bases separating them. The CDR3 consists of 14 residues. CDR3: CASSVGPDSYEQYF. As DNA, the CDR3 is TGTGCCAGCAGCGTCGGGCCAGATAGTTACGAGCAGTACTTC.

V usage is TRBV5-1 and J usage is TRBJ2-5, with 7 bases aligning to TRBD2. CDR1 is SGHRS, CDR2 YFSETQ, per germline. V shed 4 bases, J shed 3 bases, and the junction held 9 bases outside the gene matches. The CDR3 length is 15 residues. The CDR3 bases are TGCGCCAGCAGCATTCCCGGGACTAAAAAAGAGACCCAGTACTTC. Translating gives CASSIPGTKKETQYF.

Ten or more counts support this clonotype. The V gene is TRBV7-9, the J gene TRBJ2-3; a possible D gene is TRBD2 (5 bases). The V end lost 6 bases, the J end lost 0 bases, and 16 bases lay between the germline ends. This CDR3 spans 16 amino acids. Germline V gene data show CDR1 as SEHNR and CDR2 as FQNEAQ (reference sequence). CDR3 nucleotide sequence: TGTGCCAGCAGTTCGAGTCGGGAAATAAGCACAGATACGCAGTATTTT. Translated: CASSSSREISTDTQYF.

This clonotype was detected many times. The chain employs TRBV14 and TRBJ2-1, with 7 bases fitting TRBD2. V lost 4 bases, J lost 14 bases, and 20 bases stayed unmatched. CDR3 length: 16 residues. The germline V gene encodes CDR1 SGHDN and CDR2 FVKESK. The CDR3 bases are TGTGCCAGCAGCCCGAGCGGGACCGAGTCGTACAAGCGCAAGTTCTTC. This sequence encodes CASSPSGTESYKRKFF.

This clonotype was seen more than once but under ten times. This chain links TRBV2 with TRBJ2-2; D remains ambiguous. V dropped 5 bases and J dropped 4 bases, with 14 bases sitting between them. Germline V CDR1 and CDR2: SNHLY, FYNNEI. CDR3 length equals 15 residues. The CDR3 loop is CASSYGRSATGELFF. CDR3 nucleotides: TGTGCCAGCAGTTACGGACGGTCGGCCACCGGGGAGCTGTTTTTT.